This is a list of T cell receptor beta chains from one sample in a study of OX40 agonist ivuxolimab in advanced cancers. Repertoires were generated with immunoSEQ multiplex PCR, while TCRdb's copy carries only in-frame clones and drops some. Here the sample spans around 53,000 clones, roughly 93% being singletons. Sequencing was performed on CD4+ or CD8+ T cells sorted from blood, taken in a trial of the OX40 agonist ivuxolimab. The receptor set was obtained from an adult with an advanced solid tumor such as melanoma, head and neck, liver or kidney cancer. The CDR3 runs from the conserved cysteine through the conserved F or W. A D gene is named only where the DNA matches it firmly. Expanded clones are given a class, and other clones once, few, many or no size at all.

clone_size,d_call,v_call,j_call,cdr3_nt,cdr3_aa
NA,NA,TRBV4-1,TRBJ2-5,TGCGCCAGCAGCCAAGGGTGGGGGGAAGAGACCCAGTACTTC,CASSQGWGEETQYF
NA,NA,TRBV28,TRBJ2-1,TGTGCCAGCGCTAATAGTCGGTTAAGCTCCTACAATGAGCAGTTCTTC,CASANSRLSSYNEQFF
NA,TRBD1,TRBV28,TRBJ2-7,TGTGCCAGCAGTTTCAATCTGGCCGGGACAGGTTGGGGGCAGTACTTC,CASSFNLAGTGWGQYF
once,NA,TRBV28,TRBJ1-1,TGTGCCAGCAGACAGAATATCATGAACACTGAAGCTTTCTTT,CASRQNIMNTEAFF
NA,NA,TRBV6-5,TRBJ2-7,TGTGCCAGCAGTTACTCCCAAGCGGACGGCGAGCAGTACTTC,CASSYSQADGEQYF
NA,NA,TRBV5-1,TRBJ2-7,TGCGCCAGCAGCTCCACGACGGACAAGGCCTATAAGCAGTACTTC,CASSSTTDKAYKQYF
NA,NA,TRBV15,TRBJ1-5,TGTGCCACCAGCAGAGATAGGCGTCAGCCCCAGCATTTT,CATSRDRRQPQHF
NA,TRBD1,TRBV11-3,TRBJ1-3,TGTGCCAGCAGCTTAAACAGGGGCCCCTCTGGAAACACCATATATTTT,CASSLNRGPSGNTIYF
NA,TRBD2,TRBV19,TRBJ2-2,TGTGCCAGTAGTATCCTCCCAGCGGGAGGTTATACCGGGGAGCTGTTTTTT,CASSILPAGGYTGELFF
NA,NA,TRBV4-1,TRBJ2-7,TGCGCCAGCAGCCAAGGCCCAGGGTGGGAGCAGTACTTC,CASSQGPGWEQYF
NA,TRBD2,TRBV4-1,TRBJ2-1,TGCGCCAGCAGCCACCCCCCTAGCGGCCAATACAATGAGCAGTTCTTC,CASSHPPSGQYNEQFF
NA,TRBD2,TRBV19,TRBJ2-7,TGTGCCAGTAGTATAGATCAAGGGCGGGAGGGCAAATACGAGCAGTACTTC,CASSIDQGREGKYEQYF
NA,NA,TRBV27,TRBJ2-3,TGTGCCAGCAGTTTGGGTTATACGCAGTATTTT,CASSLGYTQYF
NA,NA,TRBV28,TRBJ1-4,TGTGCCAGCAGTTTACCCCTCGACAGCTACCAGTCAACTAATGAAAAACTGTTTTTT,CASSLPLDSYQSTNEKLFF
NA,NA,TRBV28,TRBJ2-3,TGTGCCAGCAGTTTCGGACAGACGGATACGCAGTATTTT,CASSFGQTDTQYF